Included here is one T cell receptor beta chain sequence, with context. The antigen is undetermined. Sequenced by immunoSEQ multiplex PCR; TCRdb stores in-frame clones only, minus some. The data contain about 110,000 clones, approximately 90% of them seen just once; the ten biggest clones take up around 15%. This entry is derived from a study of T cell responses to AZD1222 COVID-19 vaccine. Second-dose groups at about 4 or about 12 weeks were pooled. V lost 4 bases and J 4 bases, leaving 10 bases between the germline ends. This CDR3 has 12 amino acids. The germline gives CDR1 SQVTM, CDR2 ANQGSEA. Study findings and constraints: White British ancestry dominated among donors, who included more females, and clonal diversity was possibly underestimated. Spike-wide coverage was observed for vaccine-associated CD4 TCRs, with dominant responses at 160-218 and 743-854.

The sequencing here drew on peripheral blood, taken 28 days after the second AZD1222 dose. The clonotype was recovered from an adult who received the AZD1222 COVID-19 vaccine. This sequence joins TRBV29-1 and TRBJ1-2; D remains unclear. CDR3 sequence reads: CSVVPRGYGYTF. The CDR3 DNA follows: TGCAGCGTTGTCCCCCGGGGCTATGGCTACACCTTC.